One sample yielded the 3 T cell receptor beta chains listed below, sequenced in a study of cytomegalovirus exposure and HLA in healthy donors. The repertoire was sequenced with immunoSEQ multiplex PCR; TCRdb's copy has only in-frame clones and lacks some. The repertoire holds 180,000 or so clones, with 86% as singletons. Specimen: PBMCs. The source is a man aged 18 to 29 in good health and CMV-seropositive.

The chain has TRBV30 and TRBJ2-5, with 8 bases identical to TRBD2. J lost 1 base, V lost 5 bases, and 3 bases had no gene match. Germline-derived CDR1 and CDR2 are GTSNPN and SVGIG (reference sequence). The CDR3 spans 13 residues. CDR3 DNA: TGTGCCTGGGGTAGCGGGGTCCAAGAGACCCAGTACTTC. Amino acids: CAWGSGVQETQYF.

This clone was observed a single time. The gene calls are TRBV13 and TRBJ1-1; possible D gene TRBD1, 6 bases. Trimming left V 3 bases short and J 0 bases short, with 11 bases between. The CDR3 contains 15 residues. Per germline, CDR1 PRHDT and CDR2 FYEKMQ (reference sequence). The CDR3 here is CASSLGGAVNTEAFF. In DNA form, the CDR3 reads TGTGCCAGCAGCTTGGGGGGGGCGGTGAACACTGAAGCTTTCTTT.

V is TRBV27 and J is TRBJ2-7, with D possibly matching TRBD2 (6 bases). The CDR3 is 13 amino acids. Trimming pared 4 bases from V and 2 bases from J, leaving 9 bases between. Germline CDR1 reads MNHEY; CDR2 reads SMNVEV (reference sequence). The CDR3 DNA sequence: TGTGCCAGCAGTTCCCCGGGAGCCTACGAGCAGTACTTC. Residues: CASSSPGAYEQYF.